This T cell receptor (beta chain) was identified during a study of technical replicates of blood from a handful of donors. Sequencing was performed with immunoSEQ multiplex PCR; in TCRdb, only in-frame clones are kept and a portion is missing. The data show almost 90,000 clones, 95% seen once. The material sequenced was T cells isolated from PBMCs. This TCR was sampled from a human donor in good health.

The CDR3 spells CASRAGNLGDTQYF. The CDR3 DNA sequence: TGTGCCAGCCGCGCCGGGAATTTGGGAGATACGCAGTATTTT. The chain carries TRBV2 and TRBJ2-3; tentative D call: TRBD2 (5 bases). Germline values: CDR1 SNHLY, CDR2 FYNNEI. The length of the CDR3 is 14 residues. V lost 8 bases and J 5 bases, leaving 17 bases between the germline ends.